What follows is one T cell receptor beta chain and its context. In the original analysis: Reference gene primer amplification gave estimated nucleated cell counts. TCRdb's copy holds only in-frame clones and misses some; the assay was immunoSEQ multiplex PCR. The DNA gave D and trimming, while V, J and clone size come from that table. The sample includes approximately 30,000 clones, around 85% of them seen just once. Trimming removed 0 bases at V and 3 bases at J, with 7 bases between. The length of the CDR3 is 14 residues. The germline CDR1 and CDR2 sequences are LGHDT and YNNKEL (reference sequence). This record belongs to a study of blood T cell repertoires in COVID-19. Study at large: Researchers got acute and convalescent COVID-19 samples from the United States, Italy and Spain. Sources were T cells, B-cell-depleted T cells, or PBMCs; the material itself was cDNA or gDNA.

The clonotype comes from a man aged 45-65 years with active or convalescent COVID-19. The chain has TRBV3-1 (or the pseudogene TRBV3-2) and TRBJ2-3; D not certain. Source material: peripheral blood. In nucleotides, the CDR3 is TGTGCCAGCAGCCAAGAATTAGCTACAGATACGCAGTATTTT. This sequence encodes CASSQELATDTQYF.